Given below is one T cell receptor beta chain in context. Other nucleotide sequences in the sample specify the same CDR3. These data originate in a study of cytomegalovirus exposure and HLA in healthy donors. Study details: Counted in an early data release were 65 million to 100 million unique TCRs from HLA-typed donors.

Germline lookup yields CDR1 PRHDT and CDR2 FYEKMQ (reference sequence). CDR3 length: 16 amino acids. The junction had 5 bases not matched to a gene; V was cut back by 1 base and J by 3 bases. The PCR made use of 60 Vbeta and 13 Jbeta primers. The assay was immunoSEQ multiplex PCR, and TCRdb's table has in-frame clones only and misses some. Of roughly 120,000 clones listed, 75% to 85% are singletons. The TCR originated in a male donor in good health and CMV-seropositive. Source material: PBMCs. The gene calls are TRBV13 and TRBJ2-4, with 8 nucleotides matching TRBD1. CDR3 protein: CASSLVRGRVKNIQYF. In DNA form, the CDR3 reads TGTGCCAGCAGCTTAGTCAGGGGGCGAGTCAAAAACATTCAGTACTTC.